What follows describes a single T cell receptor beta chain. The table came from immunoSEQ multiplex PCR; TCRdb's copy has only in-frame clones and leaves some out. This sample has a few hundred thousand clones; roughly 85% occur once, and the top ten carry approximately 4.4%. This record belongs to a study of blood T cell repertoires in COVID-19. Study-level information: The analysed material was cDNA or gDNA that came from T cells, B-cell-depleted T cells, or PBMCs.

Participant ages covered about 18 to 90 years across 24 US areas. The length of the CDR3 is 16 residues. The V end lost 7 bases, the J end lost 4 bases, and 20 bases lay between the germline ends. Germline CDR1 and CDR2: LNHDA and SQIVND (reference sequence). The V call is TRBV19, the J call TRBJ1-5, with D perhaps TRBD1 (5 bases). The source material was PBMCs or T cells enriched from blood (not recorded which). The TCR comes from a woman aged 35 to 49 with acute COVID-19. CDR3 coding DNA: TGTGCCAGTACCATTTACCCCGACAGCTTTAATCAGCCCCAGCATTTT. Protein product: CASTIYPDSFNQPQHF. Variable domain in full (rest from reference TRBV19 and TRBJ1-5): DGGITQSPKYLFRKEGQNVTLSCEQNLNHDAMYWYRQDPGQGLRLIYYSQIVNDFQKGDIAEGYSVSREKKESFPLTVTSAQKNPTAFYLCASTIYPDSFNQPQHFGDGTRLSIL.